One sample yielded the 11 T cell receptor beta chains listed below, sequenced in a study of blood T cells in healthy people across ages. Sample-barcoded 5' priming and a J-beta primer mix drove a second PCR of roughly 7 to 11 cycles. TCRdb itself ran the 5' RACE reads through MiXCR, one entry per CDR3 protein. This sample carries about 1.4 million distinct CDR3 sequences, around 59% of them seen once, and the ten largest clones take under 8.5%. Sequenced material: blood. Receptors were obtained from a man aged 18 to 35 in good health.

The rearrangement uses TRBV10-3 and TRBJ2-7; 13 positions agree with TRBD2. Trimming removed 0 bases from V and 2 bases from J; junction bases left unmatched: 1. In germline, CDR1 is ENHRY, CDR2 SYGVKD. The CDR3 length is 16 residues. Written as DNA, the CDR3 is TGTGCCATCAGTGAGTCTGGACTAGCGGGGGCCTACGAGCAGTACTTC. Its translation: CAISESGLAGAYEQYF.

The genes are TRBV27 and TRBJ2-1; 7 bases line up with TRBD2. V lost 5 bases and J lost 0; bases outside the gene matches: 4. Germline values: CDR1 MNHEY, CDR2 SMNVEV (reference sequence). CDR3 length equals 15 residues. CDR3 sequence (DNA): TGTGCCAGCAGTCACCAGCGGGGCTCCTACAATGAGCAGTTCTTC. This codes for CASSHQRGSYNEQFF.

The chain has TRBV15 and TRBJ2-2; D is perhaps TRBD2 (6 bases). CDR1 is LNHNV and CDR2 is YYDKDF in the germline V gene (reference sequence). The length of the CDR3 is 14 residues. Trimming shortened V by 4 bases and J by 2 bases, and 8 bases separated the two germline ends. This CDR3 reads CATSTGLNTGELFF. The CDR3 DNA reads TGTGCCACCAGCACGGGACTTAACACCGGGGAGCTGTTTTTT.

V usage is TRBV10-3 and J usage is TRBJ1-2, with a tentative D call TRBD1 (5 bases). Germline V gene sequence: CDR1 ENHRY, CDR2 SYGVKD. The CDR3 is 15 residues long. V lost 6 bases to trimming and J lost 7 bases, with 21 bases between them. In DNA form, the CDR3 reads TGTGCCATCAGGACAGAAGGCAGTGGGGTTCCTGGCTACACCTTC. Protein product: CAIRTEGSGVPGYTF.

V usage is TRBV2 and J usage is TRBJ2-7; D remains unclear. The J call is doubtful: the DNA matches TRBJ2-5 better. CDR1 is SNHLY, CDR2 FYNNEI, per germline. CDR3 length: 13 residues. In nucleotides, the CDR3 is TGTGCCAGCAGTACCGACTGGGATTCGACCCAGTACTTC. This sequence encodes CASSTDWDSTQYF.

V gene TRBV7-9 combines with J gene TRBJ2-7; no reliable D call. The V gene lost 1 base and the J gene lost 1 base, with 8 bases spanning the gap. The CDR3 consists of 14 residues. Looked up from germline, CDR1 is SEHNR and CDR2 is FQNEAQ (reference sequence). Here the CDR3 reads CASSLVGISYEQYF. CDR3 sequence (DNA): TGTGCCAGCAGCTTAGTGGGCATATCCTACGAGCAGTACTTC.

This chain links TRBV14 with TRBJ2-3; D is perhaps TRBD1 (6 bases). V was pared by 0 bases and J by 3 bases, with 13 bases between. The CDR3 runs to 16 residues. In germline, CDR1 is SGHDN, CDR2 FVKESK. This CDR3 reads CASSQERRDITDTQYF. In DNA, the CDR3 is TGTGCCAGCAGCCAAGAACGAAGGGACATAACAGATACGCAGTATTTT.

CDR3 sequence (DNA): TGTGCCAGCAGCTTAACGTGCGGTAGCAGGGTGGTTTTGGAGCAGTACTTC. The encoded protein is CASSLTCGSRVVLEQYF. V is TRBV11-2 and J is TRBJ2-7; tentative D call: TRBD1 (5 bases). Germline CDR1 is SGHAT and CDR2 is FQNNGV. The CDR3 consists of 17 residues. The V end lost 2 bases, the J end lost 7 bases, and 24 bases lay between the germline ends.

V and J are TRBV20-1 and TRBJ2-4; D remains unclear. The CDR3 length is 13 residues. CDR1 and CDR2 (germline): DFQATT, SNEGSKA (reference sequence). V was pared by 7 bases and J by 5 bases, with 15 bases between. The CDR3 spells CSVVSAGENIQYF. The DNA for the CDR3 is TGCAGTGTGGTGTCGGCTGGAGAAAACATTCAGTACTTC.

The chain recombines TRBV6-2 or TRBV6-3 with TRBJ2-7; D not certain. The CDR3 runs 15 residues. Trimming cost V 3 bases and J 5 bases, with 17 bases left between them. The germline gives CDR1 MNHEY, CDR2 SVGEGT. Here the CDR3 reads CASSYTESVWNEQYF. As DNA, the CDR3 is TGTGCCAGCAGTTATACGGAGAGTGTCTGGAACGAGCAGTACTTC.

The J gene is TRBJ2-7, the V gene TRBV20-1; perhaps TRBD2 as D (5 bases). CDR3 length: 13 amino acids. V was trimmed by 3 bases and J by 5 bases, leaving 14 bases between them. Germline V gene lookup returns CDR1 DFQATT and CDR2 SNEGSKA (reference sequence). The CDR3 DNA reads TGCAGTGCTAGGGCGGGCGTGTTTGACGAGCAGTACTTC. Its translation is CSARAGVFDEQYF.